Sequencing of this TCR beta chain was carried out in a study of blood T cell repertoires in COVID-19. Overall study context: From the United States, Italy and Spain came samples of acute and convalescent COVID-19. The analysed material was cDNA or gDNA that came from T cells, B-cell-depleted T cells, or PBMCs.

As processed by the authors: By means of reference gene primer amplification, nucleated cell counts were estimated. Using immunoSEQ multiplex PCR, the repertoire was profiled, and TCRdb retains in-frame clones only, with some absent. Clone size and V and J calls were adopted from that table, with D and trimming inferred from the DNA. Here the sample spans some 400,000 clones, around 86% being singletons. Germline V CDR1 and CDR2: SGDLS, YYNGEE. The V gene end was trimmed by 4 bases and the J gene end by 5 bases; junction bases not matched to a gene: 14. The CDR3 covers 17 residues. This clone appeared once.

The sequence derives from a human donor in a cohort sampled during active COVID-19. The chain joins TRBV9 to TRBJ2-7; 11 bases map to TRBD1. Sequenced input: peripheral blood. CDR3 nucleotides: TGTGCCAGCAGCTACTCTACCCGGACAGGGGGCATCGACGAGCAGTACTTC. Its translation is CASSYSTRTGGIDEQYF.